These T cell receptor beta chains were read from a single sample in a study of blood T cell repertoires in COVID-19. Sequenced by immunoSEQ multiplex PCR; TCRdb stores in-frame clones only, minus some. The table records 28,000 or so clones, around 91% of them present only once. Sequencing was done on a sample of peripheral blood. The receptors come from a man in his 70s with acute or convalescent COVID-19. Both conserved end residues are trimmed from each CDR3. D genes are given only for firm matches. The listing skips clone size in some rows; elsewhere it reads once, few, many or a size class.

>NA|NA|TRBJ2-3|TRBV11-2
ASSLVGGDTDTQY
>NA|NA|TRBJ2-3|TRBV18
ASSPGPARADTQY
>once|NA|TRBJ1-1|TRBV4-3
ASSQGTDRNTEAF
>once|TRBD2|TRBJ2-1|TRBV18
ASSPPGLAGIGDEQF
>NA|NA|TRBJ2-3|TRBV3-1/TRBV3-2
ASSHGRGVGDTQY
>NA|NA|TRBJ2-7|TRBV27
ASSLRPQGLEQY
>NA|NA|TRBJ1-4|TRBV25-1
ASSVAGLVL
>NA|NA|TRBJ2-1|TRBV7-6
ASSLQQGSYNEQF
>once|NA|TRBJ2-6|TRBV19
ASSKGAVGAGANVLT
>NA|TRBD1|TRBJ2-1|TRBV18
ASSPPGRQGTHNEQF
>few|NA|TRBJ1-2|TRBV7-3
ASSLTSAGYYGYT
>once|NA|TRBJ1-5|TRBV16
ASSQEQGVNQPQH
>NA|NA|TRBJ2-1|TRBV2
ASSPDSDNEQF
>NA|NA|TRBJ1-5|TRBV6-2/TRBV6-3
ASSYSGGGQPQH
>NA|NA|TRBJ1-2|TRBV9
ASSAAGVWDYGYT